The entry below describes one T cell receptor beta chain. Antigen unknown. Donors showed nominal health when sampled, although they likely had unrecorded immune exposures. The data are from a study of cytomegalovirus exposure and HLA in healthy donors. Overall study: Earlier work reported 100 million or so unique TCR beta sequences from some 170 million T cells. Within an early data release were roughly 90 million unique TCRs drawn from HLA-typed donors.

60 Vbeta and 13 Jbeta primers were used in PCR. Clones were read by immunoSEQ multiplex PCR, and TCRdb kept only the in-frame ones, dropping some. The data show about 100,000 clones, about 68% seen once. Whole-study findings and limits: The study flagged some 170 TCR beta chains as cytomegalovirus-associated.

Germline CDR1 reads LNHDA; CDR2 reads SQIVND (reference sequence). V lost 4 bases to trimming and J lost 0 bases, with 16 bases between them. This CDR3 region has 17 residues. The genes are TRBV19 and TRBJ1-3; possibly TRBD1 for D (5 bases). The sample taken for sequencing was PBMCs. This receptor was obtained from a male donor in good health and CMV-seropositive. The CDR3 nucleotides are TGTGCCAGTAGTAAAAACTGGGGCTCAATCTCTGGAAACACCATATATTTT. It translates to CASSKNWGSISGNTIYF.